This section outlines one TCR beta chain sequence together with its context. The antigen is undetermined. Using a J-beta primer mix together with a sample-barcoded 5' primer, a second PCR was run for about 6 to 12 cycles. Unique molecular identifiers of 12 random nucleotides labeled each cDNA. TCRdb recomputed calls from the 5' RACE reads with MiXCR, one row per CDR3 protein. In the table there are 700,000 to 950,000 distinct CDR3 sequences, 55% to 70% of which are singletons. Each donor gave approximately 9.1 milliliters of peripheral blood. This specimen comes from a study of blood T cells in healthy people across ages. Findings and limits, study-wide: What prevented conclusive comparison of naive and antigen-experienced cells was that PBMCs were unsorted. Versus aged donors, long-lived donors had higher diversity and more naive CD4+ cells.

This CDR3 is 15 amino acids long. The germline V gene encodes CDR1 SGHTA and CDR2 FQGNSA. V shed 7 bases and J shed 7 bases, with 23 bases lying between them. Sequenced input: blood. The sequence was collected from a man under 40 in good health. The chain joins TRBV7-2 to TRBJ2-7; D possibly corresponds to TRBD2 (7 bases). The CDR3 protein is CASNQVGGAANEQYF. In DNA, the CDR3 is TGTGCCAGCAACCAAGTGGGGGGGGCCGCGAATGAGCAGTACTTC.